The 11 T cell receptor beta chains below were found in one sample sequenced in a study of glioma-infiltrating T cells after dendritic cell vaccination. Sequencing used immunoSEQ multiplex PCR; TCRdb keeps in-frame clones, though not all of them. The sample yields about 65,000 clones, more than 75% seen once. Time point noted: after dendritic cell vaccination, including at tumor progression/relapse. This material consisted of blood, taken after dendritic cell vaccination. These receptors were obtained from a human donor with glioblastoma.

In DNA form, the CDR3 reads TGTGCCAGCAGCTTGTGGGGGGGTTCGAATGAGCAGTTCTTC. Translation: CASSLWGGSNEQFF. The chain recombines TRBV5-5 with TRBJ2-1, with TRBD2 matching 7 bases. The CDR3 sequence is 14 residues long. V lost 1 base and J lost 7; bases outside the gene matches: 5. Germline V gene data show CDR1 as SGHKS and CDR2 as YYEKEE (reference sequence).

The chain has TRBV30 and TRBJ1-1, with D perhaps TRBD1 (6 bases). The V gene lost 0 bases and the J gene lost 4 bases, with 9 bases spanning the gap. The germline V gene encodes CDR1 GTSNPN and CDR2 SVGIG (reference sequence). This CDR3 has 13 residues. The CDR3: CAWSVLRGTEAFF. CDR3 DNA sequence: TGTGCCTGGAGTGTACTCAGGGGCACTGAAGCTTTCTTT.

This clone has a single count. This chain joins TRBV14 and TRBJ1-2; D is possibly TRBD1 (5 bases). V was shortened by 4 bases and J by 6 bases, with 21 bases between the two germline ends. CDR3 length: 16 residues. Germline lookup yields CDR1 SGHDN and CDR2 FVKESK. The CDR3 loop is CASSRGTAPRENGYTF. The CDR3 region has the DNA TGTGCCAGCAGCCGGGGGACCGCCCCTCGGGAGAATGGCTACACCTTC.

This sequence joins TRBV5-4 and TRBJ1-4, with 7 bases that match TRBD1. J lost 2 bases, V lost 1 base, and 8 bases had no gene match. The CDR3 sequence is 17 residues long. Looked up from germline, CDR1 is SGHNT and CDR2 is YYREEE (reference sequence). CDR3 amino acids: CASSLWTGRSTNEKLFF. CDR3 nucleotide sequence: TGTGCCAGCAGCTTGTGGACAGGAAGATCTACTAATGAAAAACTGTTTTTT.

CDR3 DNA: TGTGCCAGCAGTTTGGGGCCGGGGGCCTACGAGCAGTACTTC. Translation: CASSLGPGAYEQYF. This chain joins TRBV27 and TRBJ2-7; D is possibly TRBD2 (6 bases). Between the trimmed V and J ends, which lost 3 bases and 2 bases, there was a span of 11 bases. The V gene's germline CDR1 is MNHEY and CDR2 SMNVEV (reference sequence). This CDR3 is 14 amino acids long.

The rearrangement uses TRBV7-2 and TRBJ2-3; the match to TRBD2 covers 11 bases. Trimming cost V 2 bases and J 2 bases; bases outside gene matches: 3. CDR1 is SGHTA, CDR2 FQGNSA, per germline. The CDR3 runs to 16 residues. The DNA for the CDR3 is TGTGCCAGCAGCTTAAGGACTAGCGGGTTCACAGATACGCAGTATTTT. As protein: CASSLRTSGFTDTQYF. Looking up the rest from reference TRBV7-2 and TRBJ2-3 gives the full variable domain: GAGVSQSPSNKVTEKGKDVELRCDPISGHTALYWYRQSLGQGLEFLIYFQGNSAPDKSGLPSDRFSAERTGGSVSTLTIQRTQQEDSAVYLCASSLRTSGFTDTQYFGPGTRLTVL.

The CDR3 DNA follows: TGTGCCAGCAGCTTAGCGGGACAGGTGGGGGCTGGAAACACCATATATTTT. It codes for CASSLAGQVGAGNTIYF. V gene TRBV7-2 combines with J gene TRBJ1-3; TRBD1 matches 8 bases. This CDR3 has 17 amino acids. The ends lost 0 bases at V and 2 bases at J; junction bases unmatched: 6. CDR1 is SGHTA, CDR2 FQGNSA, per germline. Full variable domain (remainder filled in from reference TRBV7-2 and TRBJ1-3): GAGVSQSPSNKVTEKGKDVELRCDPISGHTALYWYRQSLGQGLEFLIYFQGNSAPDKSGLPSDRFSAERTGGSVSTLTIQRTQQEDSAVYLCASSLAGQVGAGNTIYFGEGSWLTVV.

The rearrangement uses TRBV30 and TRBJ2-4, with 7 bases aligning to TRBD1. Germline loops: CDR1 GTSNPN, CDR2 SVGIG (reference sequence). This CDR3 contains 14 residues. Losses at the gene ends were 8 bases for V and 0 bases for J; bases not matched to a gene: 7. CDR3 loop: CAPNRQGAKNIQYF. The DNA of the CDR3 is TGTGCCCCCAATAGACAGGGAGCCAAAAACATTCAGTACTTC.

The chain combines TRBV6-5 with TRBJ1-3, with D perhaps TRBD1 (6 bases). There are 13 residues in the CDR3. Germline values: CDR1 MNHEY, CDR2 SVGAGI. The V end lost 6 bases, the J end lost 3 bases, and 9 bases lay between the germline ends. The CDR3 is CASSGQIGNTIYF. CDR3 coding DNA: TGTGCCAGCAGCGGACAGATTGGAAACACCATATATTTT.

This chain uses TRBV5-1 with TRBJ1-1, with a weak D call TRBD1 (6 bases). CDR1 is SGHRS and CDR2 is YFSETQ in the germline V gene. CDR3 length equals 17 residues. The V gene lost 0 bases and the J gene lost 1 base, with 16 bases spanning the gap. The CDR3 spells CASSLGSQGWSNTEAFF. DNA for the CDR3: TGCGCCAGCAGCTTGGGATCCCAGGGGTGGTCGAACACTGAAGCTTTCTTT. Full variable domain (outside the CDR3, taken from reference TRBV5-1 and TRBJ1-1): KAGVTQTPRYLIKTRGQQVTLSCSPISGHRSVSWYQQTPGQGLQFLFEYFSETQRNKGNFPGRFSGRQFSNSRSEMNVSTLELGDSALYLCASSLGSQGWSNTEAFFGQGTRLTVV.

The chain employs TRBV7-9 and TRBJ2-7, with TRBD1 as a possible D gene (6 bases). V was trimmed by 5 bases and J by 3 bases, leaving 14 bases between them. Germline CDR1 reads SEHNR; CDR2 reads FQNEAQ (reference sequence). The CDR3 covers 14 residues. The CDR3 sequence is CASSEGGGSYEQYF. As DNA, the CDR3 is TGTGCCAGCAGCGAAGGGGGTGGCAGCTACGAGCAGTACTTC.